These 10 T cell receptor beta chains came from one sample sequenced in a study of cytomegalovirus exposure and HLA in healthy donors. The PCR made use of 60 Vbeta and 13 Jbeta primers. Only in-frame clones appear in the TCRdb table, and some are missing; sequencing was by immunoSEQ multiplex PCR. The table has 180,000 or so clones, about 10% seen once. Sequencing input: PBMCs. These receptors all come from a woman between 25 and 40 years old in good health and CMV-seropositive.

The chain is built from TRBV5-1 and TRBJ2-1; D perhaps matches TRBD1 (6 bases). Germline V gives CDR1 SGHRS, CDR2 YFSETQ. V was trimmed by 5 bases and J by 3 bases, leaving 15 bases between them. The CDR3 covers 15 residues. The CDR3 loop is CASRGTIPFYNEQFF. CDR3 bases: TGCGCCAGCAGGGGGACAATACCATTCTACAATGAGCAGTTCTTC.

This clone was observed a few times. V usage is TRBV9 and J usage is TRBJ2-3; TRBD1 agrees at 8 bases. Trimming removed 0 bases from V and 2 bases from J; junction bases left unmatched: 2. The germline CDR1 and CDR2 sequences are SGDLS and YYNGEE. CDR3 size: 15 residues. The CDR3 region is CASSVADRDTDTQYF. The DNA for the CDR3 is TGTGCCAGCAGCGTAGCGGACAGGGACACAGATACGCAGTATTTT.

Worth noting for this clone: Other nucleotide sequences from this sample produce the same CDR3. DNA for the CDR3: TGTGCCAGCAGCCCCGACAGTAACTATGGCTACACCTTC. It is translated as CASSPDSNYGYTF. The chain recombines TRBV7-3 with TRBJ1-2, with D perhaps TRBD1 (5 bases). The CDR3 extends over 13 amino acids. V dropped 5 bases and J dropped 1 base, with 8 bases sitting between them. In germline, CDR1 is SGHTA, CDR2 FQGTGA.

This clone was counted a few times. The chain uses TRBV4-1 and TRBJ2-3, with 7 bases fitting TRBD2. Trimming removed 4 bases from V and 6 bases from J; junction bases left unmatched: 7. The germline V gene has CDR1 MGHRA and CDR2 YSYEKL. This CDR3 contains 14 residues. The CDR3 bases are TGCGCCAGCAGCCCGCGGGAGACACTTGATACGCAGTATTTT. Its protein is CASSPRETLDTQYF.

As for this clone: The identical CDR3 is also encoded by other nucleotide sequences in the sample. This chain connects TRBV6-1 to TRBJ2-7; the match to TRBD1 covers 7 bases. The V gene end was trimmed by 3 bases and the J gene end by 0 bases; junction bases not matched to a gene: 8. This CDR3 is built from 16 residues. Per germline, CDR1 MNHNS and CDR2 SASEGT. The CDR3 here is CASSERQGRFSYEQYF. DNA of the CDR3: TGTGCCAGCAGTGAGAGACAGGGCAGATTCTCCTACGAGCAGTACTTC.

This chain's CDR3 is CASSVERGLGDMNTEAFF. CDR3 sequence (DNA): TGTGCCAGCAGCGTAGAGAGGGGGCTGGGGGATATGAACACTGAAGCTTTCTTT. The chain uses TRBV9 and TRBJ1-1, with 7 bases aligning to TRBD1. In germline, CDR1 is SGDLS, CDR2 YYNGEE. This CDR3 has 18 amino acids. J gave up 0 bases and V 0 bases, and 11 bases lay outside the gene matches.

This sequence joins TRBV4-1 and TRBJ2-2, with a possible D match to TRBD2 (6 bases). The CDR3 length is 16 residues. V was trimmed by 4 bases and J by 1 base, leaving 13 bases between them. The germline V gene encodes CDR1 MGHRA and CDR2 YSYEKL. The CDR3 here is CASSPTGTENTGELFF. CDR3 sequence (DNA): TGCGCCAGCAGCCCGACCGGGACTGAGAACACCGGGGAGCTGTTTTTT.

V usage is TRBV19 and J usage is TRBJ2-7, with D tentatively TRBD2 (6 bases). Trimming left V 5 bases short and J 0 bases short, with 20 bases between. The CDR3 is made up of 17 amino acids. Germline lookup yields CDR1 LNHDA and CDR2 SQIVND (reference sequence). The DNA for the CDR3 is TGTGCCAGTAGTTCACTACGCCGGGACGGGAGCTCCTACGAGCAGTACTTC. Amino acids: CASSSLRRDGSSYEQYF.

This clone was seen more than once but under ten times. This chain uses TRBV27 with TRBJ2-3, with 12 positions matching TRBD2. Trimming cost V 5 bases and J 3 bases; bases outside gene matches: 6. The CDR3 sequence is 16 residues long. CDR1 is MNHEY and CDR2 is SMNVEV in the germline V gene (reference sequence). The CDR3 DNA follows: TGTGCCAGCAGTCGACTAGCGGGAGATAAAACAGATACGCAGTATTTT. Its protein product is CASSRLAGDKTDTQYF.

This clone was seen more than once but under ten times. The chain is built from TRBV30 and TRBJ1-1, with D unresolved. The CDR3 totals 15 residues. CDR1 and CDR2 (germline): GTSNPN, SVGIG (reference sequence). V lost 4 bases, J lost 3 bases, and 18 bases lay in between. CDR3 residues: CAWTEGRGMYTEAFF. The CDR3 nucleotides read TGTGCCTGGACTGAAGGACGAGGGATGTACACTGAAGCTTTCTTT. Full variable domain (rest looked up from reference TRBV30 and TRBJ1-1): SQTIHQWPATLVQPVGSPLSLECTVEGTSNPNLYWYRQAAGRGLQLLFYSVGIGQISSEVPQNLSASRPQDRQFILSSKKLLLSDSGFYLCAWTEGRGMYTEAFFGQGTRLTVV.